Listed here is a single TCR beta chain. This CDR3 comprises 16 residues. V shed 6 bases and J 4 bases; nucleotides not matched to a gene: 13. Germline V gene data show CDR1 as LNHDA and CDR2 as SQIVND (reference sequence). The data derive from a study of cytomegalovirus exposure and HLA in healthy donors. Vbeta (60) and Jbeta (13) primers were used in the PCR. Sequencing was performed with immunoSEQ multiplex PCR; in TCRdb, only in-frame clones are kept and a portion is missing. The sample has under 200,000 clones; roughly two thirds are singletons. The TCR originated in a woman aged 25 to 39 in good health and CMV-seronegative. The specimen was PBMCs. The chain links TRBV19 to TRBJ2-7; 9 nucleotides agree with TRBD1. The CDR3 DNA reads as TGTGCCAGTAGGCCAACGGGACAGGGCGGAGGGTACGAGCAGTACTTC. This encodes CASRPTGQGGGYEQYF.